This TCR beta chain is from a study of blood T cell repertoires in COVID-19. Across the study: Acute and convalescent COVID-19 specimens originated in the United States, Italy and Spain. T cells, B-cell-depleted T cells, or PBMCs supplied cDNA or gDNA.

Looked up from germline, CDR1 is SGHAT and CDR2 is FQNNGV. This CDR3 contains 14 residues. J gave up 2 bases and V 5 bases, and 4 bases lay outside the gene matches. Method: immunoSEQ multiplex PCR; TCRdb's copy keeps in-frame clones and lacks some. Of about 83,000 clones in the sample, around nine tenths are singletons; the top ten hold 8%. The source material was peripheral blood. V and J are TRBV11-2 and TRBJ2-7; TRBD1 matches 9 bases. The source is a man older than 75 with active or convalescent COVID-19. The chain's CDR3 is CASSTTGGPYEQYV. CDR3 coding DNA: TGTGCCAGCAGCACGACAGGGGGGCCCTACGAGCAGTACGTC.